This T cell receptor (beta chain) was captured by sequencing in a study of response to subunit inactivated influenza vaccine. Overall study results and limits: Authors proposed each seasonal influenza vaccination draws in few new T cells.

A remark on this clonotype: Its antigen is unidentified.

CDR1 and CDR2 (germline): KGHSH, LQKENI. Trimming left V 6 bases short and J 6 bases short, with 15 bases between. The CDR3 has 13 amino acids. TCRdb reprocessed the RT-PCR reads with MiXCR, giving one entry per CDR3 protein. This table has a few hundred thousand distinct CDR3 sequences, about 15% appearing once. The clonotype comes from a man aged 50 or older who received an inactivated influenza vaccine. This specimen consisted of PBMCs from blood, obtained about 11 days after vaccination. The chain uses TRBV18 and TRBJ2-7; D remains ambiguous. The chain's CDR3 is CASSPKDASEQYF. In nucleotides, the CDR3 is TGTGCCAGCTCCCCAAAAGACGCCTCCGAGCAGTACTTC.